These 5 T cell receptor beta chains originate from one sample sequenced in a study of shared clonotypes between healthy human individuals. Profiling relied on immunoSEQ multiplex PCR, and the TCRdb table lists in-frame clones only, not all of them. This sample yields about 530,000 clones, of which about 96% are seen a single time; 0.06% belongs to the top ten. The sample consisted of naive CD4+ T cells sorted from blood. Subset specified: CD45RA+ positively selected. Receptors originate from a young woman in good health.

To note about this clone: This CDR3 is also generated by other DNA sequences in the sample. This chain joins TRBV5-1 and TRBJ2-7, with 9 nucleotides matching TRBD2. CDR1 is SGHRS and CDR2 is YFSETQ in the germline V gene. J lost 2 bases, V lost 0 bases, and 3 bases had no gene match. This CDR3 spans 15 amino acids. The CDR3 sequence is CASSLGLAGAYEQYF. The CDR3 bases are TGCGCCAGCAGCTTGGGGTTAGCGGGAGCCTACGAGCAGTACTTC.

The chain carries TRBV4-1 and TRBJ1-3; D gene unclear. The germline V gene encodes CDR1 MGHRA and CDR2 YSYEKL. This CDR3 region has 16 residues. Between the trimmed V and J ends, which lost 1 base and 2 bases, there was a span of 12 bases. The CDR3 nucleotides read TGCGCCAGCAGCCAAGTGGGGTCAGAACCTGGAAACACCATATATTTT. Protein product: CASSQVGSEPGNTIYF.

This sequence joins TRBV29-1 and TRBJ2-7, with D perhaps matching TRBD1 or TRBD2 (5 bases each). Germline V lookup: CDR1 SQVTM, CDR2 ANQGSEA. Trimming cost V 4 bases and J 4 bases, with 23 bases left between them. The CDR3 has 16 residues. CDR3 in DNA: TGCAGCGTTGCTCCGAGGGGAACGGCCGATGGGTACGAGCAGTACTTC. Its protein product is CSVAPRGTADGYEQYF.

The chain carries TRBV27 and TRBJ2-5; 7 bases map to TRBD2. Gene TRBJ2-7 matches the end of the DNA better, so the J call may be wrong. The CDR3 is 13 residues long. Germline assignment: CDR1 MNHEY and CDR2 SMNVEV (reference sequence). The chain's CDR3 is CASRLALSYEQYF. The CDR3 DNA reads as TGTGCCAGCAGACTAGCGCTCTCCTACGAGCAGTACTTC.

The chain recombines TRBV27 with TRBJ1-5; 7 bases match TRBD1. The CDR3 is 14 amino acids. Germline-derived CDR1 and CDR2 are MNHEY and SMNVEV (reference sequence). Trimming removed 7 bases from V and 2 bases from J; junction bases left unmatched: 5. In DNA, the CDR3 is TGTGCCAGCAAGGCGGACAGGCGCAATCAGCCCCAGCATTTT. Amino acids: CASKADRRNQPQHF.